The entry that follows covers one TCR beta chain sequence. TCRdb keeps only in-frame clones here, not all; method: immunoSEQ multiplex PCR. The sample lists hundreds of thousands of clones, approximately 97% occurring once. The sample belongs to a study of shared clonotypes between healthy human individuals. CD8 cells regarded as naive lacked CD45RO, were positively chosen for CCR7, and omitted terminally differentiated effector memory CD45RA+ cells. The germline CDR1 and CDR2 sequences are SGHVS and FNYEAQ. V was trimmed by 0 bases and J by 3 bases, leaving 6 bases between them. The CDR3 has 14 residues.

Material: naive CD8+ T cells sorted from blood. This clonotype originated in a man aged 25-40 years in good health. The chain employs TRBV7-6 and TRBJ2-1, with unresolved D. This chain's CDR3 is CASSLARGYNEQFF. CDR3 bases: TGTGCCAGCAGCTTAGCTCGTGGCTACAATGAGCAGTTCTTC.